This T cell receptor beta chain was sequenced in a study of identical twins. Per the germline V gene, CDR1 is SQVTM and CDR2 is ANQGSEA. V was shortened by 7 bases and J by 14 bases, with 15 bases between the two germline ends. The CDR3 loop spans 10 amino acids. TCRdb analysed the 5' RACE reads with MiXCR anew, one entry per CDR3 protein. The sample consists of 650,000 to 800,000 distinct CDR3 sequences, less than 10% of them appearing once. Another study also made use of these data, one on yellow fever vaccine responses in identical twins. As reported in that work: Vaccine T cell responses of twins reportedly seemed partly convergent and partly personalized.

The V and J genes are TRBV29-1 and TRBJ2-1, with D possibly TRBD2 on 7 matching bases. The sequenced sample consisted of PBMCs. The receptor was isolated from a woman between 18 and 30 years old in good health. The CDR3 spells CSAQREGEFF. The CDR3 region has the DNA TGCAGCGCCCAAAGGGAGGGGGAGTTCTTC.